Following are 7 T cell receptor beta chains from one sample sequenced in a study of post-analysis software for immune sequencing data. Findings and limits, study-wide: When patients were compared with controls, 4 or 5 TRBV segments were more frequent, TRBV5-6, TRBV5-1 and TRBV20-1 among them.

Unique molecular identifiers had been added to the TCR beta cDNA libraries. One entry per CDR3 protein results from TCRdb running MiXCR on the PCR reads. The sample gives around 700,000 distinct CDR3 sequences, approximately 59% of which show up once; 11% is in the top ten. These TCRs are of unknown antigen specificity. Sequenced material: blood. Every receptor here comes from a girl aged 2 to 9 with multiple sclerosis.

This clonotype was seen once. CDR3 loop: CAISDPPANTEAFF. The CDR3 nucleotides are TGTGCCATCAGTGACCCACCAGCGAACACTGAAGCTTTCTTT. V gene TRBV10-3 combines with J gene TRBJ1-1; D not certain. Deletions cut 3 bases from V and 1 base from J, with 9 bases between. This CDR3 is built from 14 residues. Per germline, CDR1 ENHRY and CDR2 SYGVKD.

The rearrangement links TRBV7-2 to TRBJ1-6; D may be TRBD1 (5 bases). The CDR3 sequence is 17 residues long. V lost 1 base, J lost 7 bases, and 17 bases lay in between. CDR1 is SGHTA, CDR2 FQGNSA, per germline. CDR3 amino acids: CASSLEVDSRGNSPLHF. CDR3 sequence (DNA): TGTGCCAGCAGCTTAGAGGTCGACAGCCGGGGGAATTCACCCCTCCACTTT. The variable domain in full, with the rest retrieved from reference TRBV7-2 and TRBJ1-6, is GAGVSQSPSNKVTEKGKDVELRCDPISGHTALYWYRQSLGQGLEFLIYFQGNSAPDKSGLPSDRFSAERTGGSVSTLTIQRTQQEDSAVYLCASSLEVDSRGNSPLHFGNGTRLTVT.

The J gene is TRBJ2-3, the V gene TRBV20-1; TRBD1 matches 9 bases. Per germline, CDR1 DFQATT and CDR2 SNEGSKA (reference sequence). V lost 3 bases to trimming and J lost 2 bases; unmatched junction nucleotides: 6. The length of the CDR3 is 15 residues. The CDR3 DNA is TGCAGTGCTAGCGCCGGACAGGGGACCACAGATACGCAGTATTTT. It is translated as CSASAGQGTTDTQYF.

V is TRBV12-3 or TRBV12-4 and J is TRBJ2-3; 8 bases line up with TRBD2. The CDR3 length is 15 residues. Trimming cost V 4 bases and J 5 bases; bases outside gene matches: 8. This CDR3 reads CASSSRRGGRDTQYF. In DNA, the CDR3 is TGTGCCAGCAGTTCCCGCCGGGGGGGGAGAGATACGCAGTATTTT.

The chain uses TRBV7-2 and TRBJ2-1, with no clear D. The germline CDR1 and CDR2 sequences are SGHTA and FQGNSA. The CDR3 has 14 residues. V was trimmed by 3 bases and J by 6 bases, leaving 12 bases between them. The CDR3 is CASSFKALSNEQFF. The CDR3 bases are TGTGCCAGCAGCTTTAAAGCTCTAAGCAATGAGCAGTTCTTC.

The chain recombines TRBV20-1 with TRBJ1-4, with a tentative D call TRBD1 (6 bases). This CDR3 spans 14 amino acids. The V gene's germline CDR1 is DFQATT and CDR2 SNEGSKA (reference sequence). With 0 bases removed from V and 8 bases from J, the gap between germline ends came to 13 bases. As DNA, the CDR3 is TGCAGTGCTAGAGAAAAGGGGGGATGGGAAAAACTGTTTTTT. Protein sequence: CSAREKGGWEKLFF.

The V and J genes are TRBV7-3 and TRBJ2-5; 8 bases agree with TRBD2. V was pared by 3 bases and J by 1 base, with 1 base of the junction left unmatched. This CDR3 has 14 amino acids. Germline V gene lookup returns CDR1 SGHTA and CDR2 FQGTGA. CDR3 amino acids: CASSFSGIQETQYF. The CDR3 bases are TGTGCCAGCAGCTTTAGCGGGATCCAAGAGACCCAGTACTTC. Combining the CDR3 with reference TRBV7-3 and TRBJ2-5 gives the whole variable domain GAGVSQTPSNKVTEKGKYVELRCDPISGHTALYWYRQSLGQGPEFLIYFQGTGAADDSGLPNDRFFAVRPEGSVSTLKIQRTERGDSAVYLCASSFSGIQETQYFGPGTRLLVL.